This T cell receptor beta chain appears in the sequencing data of a study of blood T cell repertoires in COVID-19. Measured with immunoSEQ multiplex PCR; TCRdb has only the in-frame clones, and not every one. The table lists fewer than 450,000 clones, 88% of them singletons. The V gene's germline CDR1 is KGHSH and CDR2 LQKENI. This CDR3 is built from 13 residues. The V end lost 6 bases, the J end lost 2 bases, and 11 bases lay between the germline ends. The specimen sequenced was peripheral blood. The chain links TRBV18 to TRBJ2-7; possibly TRBD1 for D (5 bases). The sequence derives from a woman between 45 and 60 years old with COVID-19, enrolled during active disease. CDR3 DNA: TGTGCCAGCTCTATCCAGGGTCCCTACGAGCAGTACTTC. Translating gives CASSIQGPYEQYF.